This passage covers 30 T cell receptor beta chains from one sample sequenced in a study of blood T cell repertoires in COVID-19. The assay was immunoSEQ multiplex PCR, and TCRdb's table has in-frame clones only and misses some. The sample contains 55,000 to 70,000 clones, roughly 79% of which appear only once. Input material: peripheral blood. The receptors were gathered from a human donor in a cohort sampled during active COVID-19.

This chain joins TRBV10-3 and TRBJ1-4; tentative D call: TRBD1 (5 bases). V lost 3 bases, J lost 3 bases, and 17 bases lay in between. Germline V CDR1 and CDR2: ENHRY, SYGVKD. The CDR3 contains 17 residues. The CDR3 here is CAISDPLGGPPNEKLFF. DNA of the CDR3: TGTGCCATCAGTGACCCCTTGGGGGGACCCCCTAATGAAAAACTGTTTTTT.

This clone was picked up one time. The chain carries TRBV27 and TRBJ2-7; 8 nucleotides line up with TRBD1. This CDR3 is 14 amino acids long. The trim removed 6 bases at V and 4 bases at J, leaving 8 bases unmatched. Per germline, CDR1 MNHEY and CDR2 SMNVEV (reference sequence). The CDR3 bases are TGTGCCAGCAGCGCGACAGGGGTCGGGTACGAGCAGTACTTC. Residues: CASSATGVGYEQYF.

This chain joins TRBV19 and TRBJ2-7; D might be TRBD2 (6 bases). Per germline, CDR1 LNHDA and CDR2 SQIVND (reference sequence). The V end lost 3 bases, the J end lost 6 bases, and 12 bases lay between the germline ends. CDR3 length: 13 residues. CDR3 protein: CASSIGGEGEQYF. Written as DNA, the CDR3 is TGTGCCAGTAGTATCGGGGGAGAGGGCGAGCAGTACTTC.

DNA of the CDR3: TGTGCCAGCAGCTCCGTACGGGGGAGCTACGAGCAGTACTTC. Its translation: CASSSVRGSYEQYF. The chain joins TRBV7-9 to TRBJ2-7; D is perhaps TRBD2 (6 bases). V was clipped by 4 bases and J by 3 bases, with 13 bases between them. Germline lookup yields CDR1 SEHNR and CDR2 FQNEAQ (reference sequence). This CDR3 spans 14 amino acids.

The chain links TRBV28 to TRBJ2-7; D is uncertain. CDR3 size: 13 residues. V lost 3 bases and J lost 0, with 6 bases in between. Per germline, CDR1 MDHEN and CDR2 SYDVKM. The CDR3 spells CASSFTSSYEQYF. Written as DNA, the CDR3 is TGTGCCAGCAGTTTTACGAGCTCCTACGAGCAGTACTTC.

The V and J genes are TRBV30 and TRBJ1-2; maybe TRBD1 (5 bases). The V end lost 2 bases, the J end lost 8 bases, and 9 bases lay between the germline ends. Germline CDR1 GTSNPN, CDR2 SVGIG (reference sequence). The CDR3 consists of 11 residues. The CDR3 coding sequence is TGTGCCTGGAGTCATGGGGCAGGCTACACCTTC. Amino acid sequence: CAWSHGAGYTF.

The table lists this clone with a count of one. The chain couples TRBV7-9 to TRBJ2-7; TRBD1 agrees at 8 bases. From germline, CDR1 is SEHNR and CDR2 FQNEAQ (reference sequence). V trimming: 3 bases; J trimming: 5 bases; junction bases outside the gene matches: 3. The CDR3 has 13 amino acids. This chain's CDR3 is CASSLDRADEQYF. Written as DNA, the CDR3 is TGTGCCAGCAGCTTGGACAGGGCGGACGAGCAGTACTTC.

The chain combines TRBV19 with TRBJ1-6; weak D call: TRBD1 (5 bases). The CDR3 runs to 14 residues. Trimming removed 7 bases from V and 5 bases from J, with 12 bases in between. Germline V gene sequence: CDR1 LNHDA, CDR2 SQIVND (reference sequence). The CDR3 DNA reads TGTGCCAGTAATCGGGACTTCAATAATTCACCCCTCCACTTT. Translated: CASNRDFNNSPLHF.

There are a few counts of this clone. The chain combines TRBV6-4 with TRBJ1-2; 7 bases agree with TRBD1. Trimming took 3 bases from V and 4 from J; bases not matched to a gene: 2. The CDR3 contains 13 residues. Germline values: CDR1 MRHNA, CDR2 SNTAGT. CDR3 region: CASSDGDSYGYTF. The CDR3 nucleotides read TGTGCCAGCAGTGATGGGGACAGCTATGGCTACACCTTC.

The chain combines TRBV7-9 with TRBJ2-5, with 7 bases fitting TRBD2. Germline values: CDR1 SEHNR, CDR2 FQNEAQ (reference sequence). This CDR3 contains 17 residues. The junction had 9 bases not matched to a gene; V was cut back by 2 bases and J by 0 bases. The CDR3 protein is CASSLKGPSGYQETQYF. In DNA form, the CDR3 reads TGTGCCAGCAGCTTAAAGGGGCCTAGCGGATACCAAGAGACCCAGTACTTC. Variable domain in full (rest from reference TRBV7-9 and TRBJ2-5): DTGVSQNPRHKITKRGQNVTFRCDPISEHNRLYWYRQTLGQGPEFLTYFQNEAQLEKSRLLSDRFSAERPKGSFSTLEIQRTEQGDSAMYLCASSLKGPSGYQETQYFGPGTRLLVL.

This chain links TRBV19 with TRBJ1-5; 7 bases line up with TRBD1. CDR1 is LNHDA and CDR2 is SQIVND in the germline V gene (reference sequence). V lost 5 bases, J lost 5 bases, and 15 bases stayed unmatched. The CDR3 sequence is 17 residues long. The CDR3 region has the DNA TGTGCCAGTAGTTTCCTAGGGACAGCGGTATCATATCAGCCCCAGCATTTT. Its protein product is CASSFLGTAVSYQPQHF. Filled out from reference TRBV19 and TRBJ1-5, the complete variable domain reads DGGITQSPKYLFRKEGQNVTLSCEQNLNHDAMYWYRQDPGQGLRLIYYSQIVNDFQKGDIAEGYSVSREKKESFPLTVTSAQKNPTAFYLCASSFLGTAVSYQPQHFGDGTRLSIL.

The genes are TRBV29-1 and TRBJ1-2, with D unclear. The CDR3 contains 11 residues. Germline V gene data show CDR1 as SQVTM and CDR2 as ANQGSEA. The V end lost 7 bases, the J end lost 1 base, and 7 bases lay between the germline ends. The CDR3 spells CSAADNYGYTF. The CDR3 DNA sequence: TGCAGCGCCGCAGATAACTATGGCTACACCTTC.

The V gene is TRBV7-7, the J gene TRBJ2-5, with 9 positions matching TRBD1. This CDR3 is built from 17 residues. The germline V gene encodes CDR1 SSHAT and CDR2 FNYEAQ (reference sequence). V shed 1 base, J shed 4 bases, and the junction held 10 bases outside the gene matches. CDR3 in amino acids: CASSLGRGTGTLETQYF. CDR3 DNA: TGTGCCAGCAGCTTAGGTCGCGGGACAGGGACTCTAGAGACCCAGTACTTC.

V gene TRBV30 combines with J gene TRBJ2-7; 9 bases align to TRBD1. The CDR3 extends over 14 amino acids. CDR1 GTSNPN and CDR2 SVGIG come from the germline V gene (reference sequence). V lost 3 bases, J lost 5 bases, and 8 bases stayed unmatched. CDR3 sequence: CAWRTGTGTNEQYF. CDR3 nucleotides: TGTGCCTGGAGGACCGGGACAGGGACTAACGAGCAGTACTTC.

The genes are TRBV4-3 and TRBJ2-6; 7 bases align to TRBD2. V dropped 4 bases and J dropped 2; count of bases not matched to a gene: 8. Germline lookup yields CDR1 LGHNA and CDR2 YSLEER. This CDR3 is built from 17 residues. CDR3 sequence: CASSPLGGLAGANVLTF. The CDR3 nucleotides are TGCGCCAGCAGCCCTCTGGGGGGGTTAGCTGGGGCCAACGTCCTGACTTTC.

This clone has just a few counts. This chain connects TRBV6-2 or TRBV6-3 to TRBJ2-7, with 8 bases matching TRBD1. Germline V lookup: CDR1 MNHEY, CDR2 SVGEGT. V lost 2 bases and J lost 2; bases outside the gene matches: 8. The CDR3 consists of 16 residues. The CDR3 sequence is CASSYPPGTGAYEQYF. The DNA for the CDR3 is TGTGCCAGCAGTTACCCTCCCGGGACAGGAGCCTACGAGCAGTACTTC.

This chain joins TRBV3-1 (or the pseudogene TRBV3-2) and TRBJ1-4, with TRBD1 identical over 8 bases. Per germline, CDR1 LGHDT and CDR2 YNNKEL (reference sequence). Trimming removed 4 bases from V and 7 bases from J; junction bases left unmatched: 5. The CDR3 covers 14 residues. CDR3 bases: TGTGCCAGCAGCCCTCGACAGGGGATTGAAAAACTGTTTTTT. Translation gives CASSPRQGIEKLFF.

The gene calls are TRBV6-5 and TRBJ2-7; the D is unclear. The CDR3 has 12 residues. Germline loops: CDR1 MNHEY, CDR2 SVGAGI. V lost 7 bases to trimming and J lost 6 bases, with 13 bases between them. CDR3 region: CASTSIAREQYF. As DNA, the CDR3 is TGTGCCAGCACTAGTATCGCCCGCGAGCAGTACTTC.

The DNA for the CDR3 is TGTGCCAGCAGGAACCGGGAACAGGGTGCTAATGGCTACACCTTC. Protein sequence: CASRNREQGANGYTF. This chain connects TRBV6-5 to TRBJ1-2; a possible D gene is TRBD1 (6 bases). With 6 bases removed from V and 6 bases from J, the gap between germline ends came to 20 bases. The CDR3 totals 15 residues. CDR1 and CDR2 (germline): MNHEY, SVGAGI.

The J gene is TRBJ2-7, the V gene TRBV5-4, with 7 bases lining up with TRBD2. The germline CDR1 and CDR2 sequences are SGHNT and YYREEE (reference sequence). The trim removed 0 bases at V and 6 bases at J, leaving 6 bases unmatched. The CDR3 extends over 14 amino acids. In nucleotides, the CDR3 is TGTGCCAGCAGCTTGGCGTCTAGCGGAGGCGAGCAGTACTTC. Protein product: CASSLASSGGEQYF.

The V gene is TRBV28, the J gene TRBJ2-7, with 7 bases matching TRBD2. CDR1 and CDR2 (germline): MDHEN, SYDVKM. Losses at the gene ends were 3 bases for V and 2 bases for J; bases not matched to a gene: 7. This CDR3 is 15 amino acids long. The CDR3 reads CASSFEAGMPYEQYF. The CDR3 DNA reads as TGTGCCAGCAGTTTCGAAGCGGGAATGCCCTACGAGCAGTACTTC.

This rearrangement joins TRBV10-2 to TRBJ2-7, with D possibly TRBD2 on 6 matching bases. Germline CDR1 is WSHSY and CDR2 is SAAADI. The ends were cut back, 2 bases at V and 6 bases at J, with 17 bases in the middle. This CDR3 comprises 15 residues. CDR3 nucleotides: TGCGCCAGCAGTGAGAGTGGAGGGGATTGGCGCGAGCAGTACTTC. It encodes CASSESGGDWREQYF.

The V call is TRBV3-1 (or the pseudogene TRBV3-2), the J call TRBJ2-7, with TRBD1 matching over 8 bases. From germline, CDR1 is LGHDT and CDR2 YNNKEL (reference sequence). The V and J ends lost 5 bases and 3 bases, in that order; junction bases with no gene match: 9. This CDR3 spans 15 amino acids. CDR3 in amino acids: CASSRGTGDGYEQYF. In DNA, the CDR3 is TGTGCCAGCAGCAGGGGGACAGGCGATGGCTACGAGCAGTACTTC.

The rearrangement uses TRBV5-1 and TRBJ2-7, with 10 positions matching TRBD1. The CDR3 is 18 amino acids. Germline trimming cut 5 bases from V and 4 bases from J; bases unmatched to any gene: 18. Germline V gene data show CDR1 as SGHRS and CDR2 as YFSETQ. CDR3 nucleotides: TGCGCCAGCAGTTCACCGGCGGGACAGGGGCATATCTTATACGAGCAGTACTTC. Translating gives CASSSPAGQGHILYEQYF.

The chain carries TRBV5-5 and TRBJ1-5; a weak D match, TRBD1 (6 bases). Germline V gene lookup returns CDR1 SGHKS and CDR2 YYEKEE (reference sequence). This CDR3 is 14 amino acids long. Trimming took 0 bases from V and 4 from J, leaving 8 bases between them. CDR3 coding DNA: TGTGCCAGCAGCTTGGGGACAGTAAATCAGCCCCAGCATTTT. This sequence encodes CASSLGTVNQPQHF.

This rearrangement joins TRBV3-1 (or the pseudogene TRBV3-2) to TRBJ1-5, with D perhaps matching TRBD1 (5 bases). The CDR3 is 17 amino acids. The germline V and J ends were trimmed by 1 base and 6 bases, with 19 bases remaining between them. CDR1 LGHDT and CDR2 YNNKEL come from the germline V gene (reference sequence). The CDR3 sequence is CASSQASGPAGGQPQHF. For the CDR3, the DNA is TGTGCCAGCAGCCAAGCTTCGGGACCGGCCGGGGGTCAGCCCCAGCATTTT.

CDR3 in amino acids: CASSLGGLGGETQYF. CDR3 DNA sequence: TGTGCCAGCAGCTTAGGGGGCCTAGGGGGAGAGACCCAGTACTTC. The V call is TRBV11-2, the J call TRBJ2-5; D perhaps matches TRBD1 (6 bases). The germline V gene has CDR1 SGHAT and CDR2 FQNNGV. The CDR3 has 15 amino acids. The germline V and J ends were trimmed by 1 base and 4 bases, with 13 bases remaining between them. The full variable domain, rest sourced from reference TRBV11-2 and TRBJ2-5, is EAGVAQSPRYKIIEKRQSVAFWCNPISGHATLYWYQQILGQGPKLLIQFQNNGVVDDSQLPKDRFSAERLKGVDSTLKIQPAKLEDSAVYLCASSLGGLGGETQYFGPGTRLLVL.

The chain joins TRBV3-1 (or the pseudogene TRBV3-2) to TRBJ2-7; tentatively, D is TRBD2 (6 bases). This CDR3 is built from 15 residues. In germline, CDR1 is LGHDT, CDR2 YNNKEL (reference sequence). Trimming pared 5 bases from V and 3 bases from J, leaving 17 bases between. CDR3 region: CASSDPLGSVYEQYF. As DNA, the CDR3 is TGTGCCAGCAGCGACCCTCTCGGGAGTGTCTACGAGCAGTACTTC.

There are a few counts of this clone. The chain uses TRBV27 and TRBJ2-2; TRBD2 is a possible D gene (5 bases). V lost 1 base, J lost 7 bases, and 7 bases lay in between. CDR1 and CDR2 (germline): MNHEY, SMNVEV (reference sequence). The CDR3 covers 13 residues. This CDR3 is CASSLFGSGELFF. In nucleotides, the CDR3 is TGTGCCAGCAGTTTATTTGGGAGCGGGGAGCTGTTTTTT.

The V call is TRBV19, the J call TRBJ1-5; TRBD1 matches 12 bases. Per germline, CDR1 LNHDA and CDR2 SQIVND (reference sequence). This CDR3 contains 15 residues. Trimming cost V 6 bases and J 3 bases; bases outside gene matches: 3. The CDR3 bases are TGTGCCAGTAGCGGGACAGGGGGCTTCAATCAGCCCCAGCATTTT. This encodes CASSGTGGFNQPQHF.